The 30 T cell receptor beta chains below come from one sample, sequenced in a study of blood T cell repertoires in COVID-19. The protocol was immunoSEQ multiplex PCR, while the TCRdb copy is restricted to in-frame clones and leaves out a portion. The sample consists of fewer than 700,000 clones, approximately 88% of them appearing once. Sequenced: peripheral blood. The receptors stem from a woman between 50 and 59 years old with COVID-19, enrolled during active disease.

The J gene is TRBJ1-3, the V gene TRBV18; 7 bases fit TRBD1. CDR1 KGHSH and CDR2 LQKENI come from the germline V gene. V gave up 1 base and J gave up 4 bases; unmatched junction bases: 7. The CDR3 runs to 16 residues. CDR3 loop: CASSPLGEGQGNTIYF. In nucleotides, the CDR3 is TGTGCCAGCTCACCACTGGGTGAGGGACAGGGAAACACCATATATTTT.

The V and J genes are TRBV19 and TRBJ1-2; 7 bases match TRBD1. V lost 7 bases and J lost 4; bases outside the gene matches: 12. The CDR3 covers 15 residues. CDR1 is LNHDA, CDR2 SQIVND, per germline (reference sequence). CDR3 DNA sequence: TGTGCCAGTACCGAAGTGGACAGGAGACGCTATGGCTACACCTTC. Residues: CASTEVDRRRYGYTF. The full variable domain, in which reference TRBV19 and TRBJ1-2 provide the parts outside the CDR3, is DGGITQSPKYLFRKEGQNVTLSCEQNLNHDAMYWYRQDPGQGLRLIYYSQIVNDFQKGDIAEGYSVSREKKESFPLTVTSAQKNPTAFYLCASTEVDRRRYGYTFGSGTRLTVV.

V gene TRBV27 combines with J gene TRBJ1-1; a weak D match, TRBD1 (5 bases). The length of the CDR3 is 14 residues. Germline values: CDR1 MNHEY, CDR2 SMNVEV (reference sequence). The V end was cut by 2 bases, the J end by 1 base, with 8 bases between. DNA for the CDR3: TGTGCCAGCAGTTTAATGGGGCCGAACACTGAAGCTTTCTTT. Its translation is CASSLMGPNTEAFF.

The chain couples TRBV3-1 (or the pseudogene TRBV3-2) to TRBJ1-2, with D hard to call. This CDR3 spans 14 amino acids. The V end lost 1 base, the J end lost 8 bases, and 14 bases lay between the germline ends. CDR1 is LGHDT, CDR2 YNNKEL, per germline (reference sequence). In nucleotides, the CDR3 is TGTGCCAGCAGCCAAGGAGCAGGTCAAGGCGGCTACACCTTC. Translated: CASSQGAGQGGYTF.

The V call is TRBV19, the J call TRBJ2-7; D is undetermined. Per germline, CDR1 LNHDA and CDR2 SQIVND (reference sequence). This CDR3 has 15 residues. Trimming removed 1 base from V and 0 bases from J, with 10 bases in between. CDR3 in DNA: TGTGCCAGTAGTATAGGAACATCTAGCTCCTACGAGCAGTACTTC. Amino acids: CASSIGTSSSYEQYF.

The V call is TRBV25-1, the J call TRBJ1-1, with 8 positions matching TRBD1. Losses at the gene ends were 9 bases for V and 1 base for J; bases not matched to a gene: 10. Looked up from germline, CDR1 is MGHDK and CDR2 is SYGVNS. The CDR3 sequence is 15 residues long. CDR3 sequence (DNA): TGTGCCAGTGAGGGGACAGGCCGCAAGAACACTGAAGCTTTCTTT. This translates into CASEGTGRKNTEAFF.

The V gene is TRBV24-1, the J gene TRBJ2-5; perhaps TRBD2 as D (5 bases). Germline V gives CDR1 KGHDR, CDR2 SFDVKD. The V end was cut by 5 bases, the J end by 5 bases, with 14 bases between. The CDR3 consists of 14 residues. The CDR3 DNA is TGTGCCACCAGTGGAAAGGGAGCTTGGGAGACCCAGTACTTC. This gives the protein CATSGKGAWETQYF.

This rearrangement joins TRBV6-5 to TRBJ2-1; TRBD1 aligns across 9 bases. The V segment lost 6 bases and the J segment 9 bases; nucleotides outside the gene matches: 6. Germline V gene data show CDR1 as MNHEY and CDR2 as SVGAGI. This CDR3 region has 13 residues. The CDR3 loop reads CASRQGAQGEQFF. In DNA form, the CDR3 reads TGTGCCAGCAGACAGGGGGCGCAGGGTGAGCAGTTCTTC.

The chain combines TRBV9 with TRBJ2-1; 8 bases are a match to TRBD1. Unmatched junction bases numbered 2, after V lost 2 bases and J lost 7 bases. Germline values: CDR1 SGDLS, CDR2 YYNGEE. This CDR3 has 13 residues. For the CDR3, the DNA is TGTGCCAGCAGCGTCACAGGGGGAAATGAGCAGTTCTTC. It specifies CASSVTGGNEQFF. The full variable domain, rest sourced from reference TRBV9 and TRBJ2-1, is DSGVTQTPKHLITATGQRVTLRCSPRSGDLSVYWYQQSLDQGLQFLIQYYNGEERAKGNILERFSAQQFPDLHSELNLSSLELGDSALYFCASSVTGGNEQFFGPGTRLTVL.

The rearrangement joins TRBV27 to TRBJ2-3, with TRBD2 identical over 10 bases. V lost 3 bases, J lost 2 bases, and 11 bases stayed unmatched. The germline CDR1 and CDR2 sequences are MNHEY and SMNVEV (reference sequence). The CDR3 extends over 18 amino acids. The CDR3 here is CASSFQYLAGDSTDTQYF. The CDR3 DNA is TGTGCCAGCAGTTTCCAATATCTAGCGGGGGACTCCACAGATACGCAGTATTTT.

The chain joins TRBV4-2 to TRBJ2-3; TRBD2 matches 9 bases. Germline assignment: CDR1 LGHNA and CDR2 YNFKEQ. The CDR3 loop spans 16 amino acids. V lost 0 bases, J lost 5 bases, and 6 bases stayed unmatched. The CDR3 sequence is CASSQDVAGGRDTQYF. CDR3 DNA: TGTGCCAGCAGCCAAGATGTGGCGGGGGGGCGAGATACGCAGTATTTT.

The rearrangement links TRBV2 to TRBJ1-5; perhaps TRBD1 as D (5 bases). Germline V lookup: CDR1 SNHLY, CDR2 FYNNEI. Trimming cost V 5 bases and J 5 bases, with 13 bases left between them. There are 14 residues in the CDR3. Written as DNA, the CDR3 is TGTGCCAGCAGTCGGGGGTGGGGGGATCAGCCCCAGCATTTT. Residues: CASSRGWGDQPQHF.

The rearrangement uses TRBV6-5 and TRBJ1-1; 7 nucleotides agree with TRBD1. The CDR3 is made up of 14 amino acids. The V and J ends lost 6 bases and 4 bases, in that order; junction bases with no gene match: 8. Germline lookup yields CDR1 MNHEY and CDR2 SVGAGI. The CDR3 protein is CASRPDRESTEAFF. The CDR3 DNA sequence: TGTGCCAGCAGGCCAGACAGGGAGAGCACTGAAGCTTTCTTT.

The V and J genes are TRBV4-2 and TRBJ1-2; D gene ambiguous. The CDR3 is 16 residues long. The V end lost 0 bases, the J end lost 8 bases, and 19 bases lay between the germline ends. Germline loops: CDR1 LGHNA, CDR2 YNFKEQ. The DNA of the CDR3 is TGTGCCAGCAGCCAAGATTCAAATCGGGTGCCGGTCGGCTACACCTTC. Amino acids: CASSQDSNRVPVGYTF.

The V and J genes are TRBV5-4 and TRBJ2-4; tentative D call: TRBD1 (5 bases). V dropped 4 bases and J dropped 0 bases, with 14 bases sitting between them. The CDR3 is 16 amino acids. Looked up from germline, CDR1 is SGHNT and CDR2 is YYREEE (reference sequence). CDR3 sequence: CASSPSRELAKNIQYF. In nucleotides, the CDR3 is TGTGCCAGCAGCCCCAGCAGGGAACTAGCCAAAAACATTCAGTACTTC.

The J gene is TRBJ1-2, the V gene TRBV14; the match to TRBD1 covers 12 bases. J lost 5 bases, V lost 4 bases, and 2 bases had no gene match. The V gene's germline CDR1 is SGHDN and CDR2 FVKESK. The CDR3 covers 14 residues. This CDR3 is CASSPGQGAYGYTF. CDR3 DNA: TGTGCCAGCAGCCCGGGACAGGGGGCATATGGCTACACCTTC.

The CDR3 DNA is TGTGCCAGCAGCGCAGATAACACAGGGGGCCTCAGCACAGATACGCAGTATTTT. Translated: CASSADNTGGLSTDTQYF. The rearrangement joins TRBV9 to TRBJ2-3; 9 bases are a match to TRBD1. This CDR3 comprises 18 residues. After removal of 3 bases from V and 0 bases from J, the junction contained 11 bases not matched to a gene. The germline V gene encodes CDR1 SGDLS and CDR2 YYNGEE. Drawing the rest from reference TRBV9 and TRBJ2-3, the complete variable domain is DSGVTQTPKHLITATGQRVTLRCSPRSGDLSVYWYQQSLDQGLQFLIQYYNGEERAKGNILERFSAQQFPDLHSELNLSSLELGDSALYFCASSADNTGGLSTDTQYFGPGTRLTVL.

In its sample, this clone was seen once. The CDR3 coding sequence is TGTGCCAGCGAAGGGGGTATTAGCAATCAGCCCCAGCATTTT. It codes for CASEGGISNQPQHF. The rearrangement joins TRBV6-5 to TRBJ1-5; tentative D call: TRBD1 (6 bases). The CDR3 length is 14 residues. Germline V CDR1 and CDR2: MNHEY, SVGAGI. With 8 bases removed from V and 0 bases from J, the gap between germline ends came to 11 bases.

The chain couples TRBV13 to TRBJ2-6; perhaps TRBD1 as D (5 bases). CDR3 length: 16 residues. Germline V gene sequence: CDR1 PRHDT, CDR2 FYEKMQ (reference sequence). V lost 2 bases to trimming and J lost 1 base, with 9 bases between them. In DNA form, the CDR3 reads TGTGCCAGCAGCTTATTCAGGGAATCTGGGGCCAACGTCCTGACTTTC. Its translation is CASSLFRESGANVLTF. The whole variable domain, filled in from reference TRBV13 and TRBJ2-6, reads AAGVIQSPRHLIKEKRETATLKCYPIPRHDTVYWYQQGPGQDPQFLISFYEKMQSDKGSIPDRFSAQQFSDYHSELNMSSLELGDSALYFCASSLFRESGANVLTFGAGSRLTVL.

The chain is built from TRBV2 and TRBJ2-7, with 9 bases fitting TRBD1. Looked up from germline, CDR1 is SNHLY and CDR2 is FYNNEI. The junction had 7 bases not matched to a gene; V was cut back by 4 bases and J by 6 bases. The length of the CDR3 is 14 residues. The CDR3 here is CASSVGGTGLEQYF. CDR3 DNA: TGTGCCAGCAGTGTAGGAGGGACAGGGCTCGAGCAGTACTTC.

This chain uses TRBV29-1 with TRBJ2-3, with D possibly matching TRBD2 (6 bases). The CDR3 loop spans 14 amino acids. The V end lost 6 bases, the J end lost 2 bases, and 15 bases lay between the germline ends. In germline, CDR1 is SQVTM, CDR2 ANQGSEA. CDR3 nucleotide sequence: TGCAGCGTAGCCGGGACTCCTTACACAGATACGCAGTATTTT. It specifies CSVAGTPYTDTQYF.

The chain combines TRBV9 with TRBJ1-4, with 8 bases fitting TRBD1. The CDR3 runs 15 residues. With V trimmed by 4 bases and J by 6 bases, 8 bases remained unmatched. Germline V gene data show CDR1 as SGDLS and CDR2 as YYNGEE. The CDR3 here is CASSPRTGFDEKLFF. The CDR3 bases are TGTGCCAGCAGCCCTCGGACAGGGTTCGATGAAAAACTGTTTTTT.

The V gene is TRBV6-5, the J gene TRBJ1-2; possible D gene TRBD1, 5 bases. The CDR3 sequence is 13 residues long. Trimming left V 2 bases short and J 8 bases short, with 12 bases between. The germline gives CDR1 MNHEY, CDR2 SVGAGI. This CDR3 reads CASSYGGAEGYTF. The CDR3 bases are TGTGCCAGCAGTTACGGAGGGGCTGAGGGCTACACCTTC.

In its sample, this clone was seen a few times. The genes are TRBV9 and TRBJ1-5; the D gene is possibly TRBD1 (5 bases). Trimming removed 0 bases at V and 3 bases at J, with 16 bases between. Germline V gene sequence: CDR1 SGDLS, CDR2 YYNGEE. The CDR3 contains 17 residues. CDR3 nucleotides: TGTGCCAGCAGCGTAGCTCCAGGGCGCGGGAACAATCAGCCCCAGCATTTT. Its protein product is CASSVAPGRGNNQPQHF.

The genes are TRBV18 and TRBJ1-5; perhaps TRBD1 as D (6 bases). CDR3 length: 14 residues. CDR1 is KGHSH and CDR2 is LQKENI in the germline V gene. The V gene lost 6 bases and the J gene lost 5 bases, with 14 bases spanning the gap. The CDR3 reads CASSQQGRDQPQHF. The CDR3 coding sequence is TGTGCCAGCTCCCAACAGGGAAGGGATCAGCCCCAGCATTTT.

The rearrangement links TRBV27 to TRBJ1-1; 7 nucleotides agree with TRBD1. The CDR3 spans 14 residues. Germline lookup yields CDR1 MNHEY and CDR2 SMNVEV (reference sequence). V shed 4 bases and J 8 bases; nucleotides not matched to a gene: 10. The CDR3 here is CASSSYPPGQEAFF. CDR3 sequence (DNA): TGTGCCAGCAGTTCCTATCCACCGGGACAGGAAGCTTTCTTT.

The genes are TRBV27 and TRBJ2-7; D is possibly TRBD1 (6 bases). This CDR3 is 15 amino acids long. Trimming took off 8 bases at V and 0 bases at J, with 17 bases between the two ends. Per the germline V gene, CDR1 is MNHEY and CDR2 is SMNVEV (reference sequence). The CDR3 sequence: CASGKTGPTSYEQYF. The CDR3 DNA sequence: TGTGCCAGCGGGAAAACAGGGCCCACCTCCTACGAGCAGTACTTC.

This clone was counted only a few times. V usage is TRBV7-2 and J usage is TRBJ2-3, with unresolved D. Trimming pared 3 bases from V and 0 bases from J, leaving 7 bases between. The V gene's germline CDR1 is SGHTA and CDR2 FQGNSA. The length of the CDR3 is 14 residues. The CDR3 DNA is TGTGCCAGCAGCTTTGCGGTTAGCACAGATACGCAGTATTTT. It codes for CASSFAVSTDTQYF.

The chain is built from TRBV5-1 and TRBJ2-7, with 10 positions matching TRBD1. Germline-derived CDR1 and CDR2 are SGHRS and YFSETQ. V lost 2 bases to trimming and J lost 3 bases; unmatched junction nucleotides: 5. This CDR3 region has 15 residues. CDR3 DNA sequence: TGCGCCAGCAGCTTCTTGACAGGGGGCCTCTACGAGCAGTACTTC. This gives the protein CASSFLTGGLYEQYF.

The CDR3 DNA is TGCAGTGCTAAAGTCGGGTTTGAAGCTTTCTTT. It specifies CSAKVGFEAFF. J is TRBJ1-1 and V is TRBV20-1, with no clear D. This CDR3 has 11 residues. Germline CDR1 reads DFQATT; CDR2 reads SNEGSKA (reference sequence). The V and J ends lost 4 bases and 7 bases respectively, with 10 bases between them.